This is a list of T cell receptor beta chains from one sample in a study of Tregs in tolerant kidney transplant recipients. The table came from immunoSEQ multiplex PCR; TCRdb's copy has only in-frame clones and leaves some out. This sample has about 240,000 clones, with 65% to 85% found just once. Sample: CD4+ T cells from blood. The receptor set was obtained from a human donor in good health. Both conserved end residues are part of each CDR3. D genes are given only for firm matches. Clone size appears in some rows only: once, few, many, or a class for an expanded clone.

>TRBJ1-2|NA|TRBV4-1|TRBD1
TGCGCCAGCAGCCAACCCTCCAGGGGGCCCGTCGGCTACACCTTC
CASSQPSRGPVGYTF
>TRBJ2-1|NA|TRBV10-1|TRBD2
TGCGCCAGCAGTGAAAGGGGACTAGCGGGAGGGAATCGGAATGAGCAGTTCTTC
CASSERGLAGGNRNEQFF
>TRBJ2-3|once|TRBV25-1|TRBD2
TGTGCCAGCAGTGAATTAATAAGCGGGGGCCTCACAGATACGCAGTATTTT
CASSELISGGLTDTQYF
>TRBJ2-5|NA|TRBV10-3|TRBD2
TGTGCCATCAGTGAGTCAGCTAGCGGGGGGGCAAGGGAGACCCAGTACTTC
CAISESASGGARETQYF
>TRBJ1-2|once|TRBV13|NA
TGTGCCAGCAGCCGGGGGTCGGCCTGGGGCTACACCTTC
CASSRGSAWGYTF
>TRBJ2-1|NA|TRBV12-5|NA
TGTGCTAGTGGTTTGGTAAAACTACTCTCCTACAATGAGCAGTTCTTC
CASGLVKLLSYNEQFF
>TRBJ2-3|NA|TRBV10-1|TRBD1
TGCGCCAGCCAGACAGGGGAAGGCACAGATACGCAGTATTTT
CASQTGEGTDTQYF
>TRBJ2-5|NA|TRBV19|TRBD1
TGTGCCAGTAGTCCCCAGGGGGCCGAGACCCAGTACTTC
CASSPQGAETQYF
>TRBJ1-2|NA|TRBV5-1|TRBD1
TGCGCCAGCGGGGACAGGGTTTGGGACTATGGCTACACCTTC
CASGDRVWDYGYTF
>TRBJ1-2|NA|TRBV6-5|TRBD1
TGTGCCAGCAGTTACTCCGGGACAGGTGGCTACACCTTC
CASSYSGTGGYTF
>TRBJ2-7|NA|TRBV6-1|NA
TGTGCCAGCAACCGGGACATCCTCTACGAGCAGTACTTC
CASNRDILYEQYF
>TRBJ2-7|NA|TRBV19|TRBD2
TGTGCCAGTAGCCTAAGTAGCGGGAGGTTTTACGAGCAGTACTTC
CASSLSSGRFYEQYF
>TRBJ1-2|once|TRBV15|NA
TGTGCCACCAGCAGCGATCTACAGGGACTTAACTATGGCTACACCTTC
CATSSDLQGLNYGYTF
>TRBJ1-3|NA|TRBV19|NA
TGTGCCAGTAAAAACCGGCTGGGTGGAAACACCATATATTTT
CASKNRLGGNTIYF
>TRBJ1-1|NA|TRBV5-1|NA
TGCGCCAGCAGCTTGGCGGCGAACACTGAAGCTTTCTTT
CASSLAANTEAFF
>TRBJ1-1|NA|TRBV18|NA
TGTGCCAGCTCACCACCCCAAAGAATGAACACTGAAGCTTTCTTT
CASSPPQRMNTEAFF
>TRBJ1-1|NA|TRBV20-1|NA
TGCAGTGCTCCCGAGAGGGCTTTCTTT
CSAPERAFF
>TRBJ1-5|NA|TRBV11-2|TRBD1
TGTGCCAGCAGCCCCTTGGACAGGGGGCTAATCAATCAGCCCCAGCATTTT
CASSPLDRGLINQPQHF
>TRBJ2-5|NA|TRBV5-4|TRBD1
TGTGCCAGCAGCTCTAAGGACAGGTTCCAAGAGACCCAGTACTTC
CASSSKDRFQETQYF
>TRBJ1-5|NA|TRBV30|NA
TGTGCCTGGAGTGTACATCAGGGAAGCAATCAGCCCCAGCATTTT
CAWSVHQGSNQPQHF
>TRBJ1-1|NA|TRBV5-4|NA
TGTGCCAGCACCCCAGGACAATCGGGAAGTGAAGCTTTCTTT
CASTPGQSGSEAFF
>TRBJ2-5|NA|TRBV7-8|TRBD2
TGTGCCAGCAGCTTAGTCGGTGCTAGCGGTCGGGAGACCCAGTACTTC
CASSLVGASGRETQYF
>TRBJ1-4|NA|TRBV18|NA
TGTGCCAGCTCACCCAGGTTACAGGTGATGTTGAAAGAAAAACTGTTTTTT
CASSPRLQVMLKEKLFF
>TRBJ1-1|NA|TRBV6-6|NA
TGTGCCAGCAGTCATACGGACACTGAAGCTTTCTTT
CASSHTDTEAFF
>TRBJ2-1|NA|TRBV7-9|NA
TGTGCTAGCAGCTTAAGGAGACTCAGCGAGCAGTTCTTC
CASSLRRLSEQFF
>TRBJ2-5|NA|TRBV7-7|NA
TGTGCTAGCAGCTTAGTAACAGGGCGGGAGACCCAGTACTTC
CASSLVTGRETQYF
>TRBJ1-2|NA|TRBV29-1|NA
TGCAGCGTTGAATCGGGGGGAGGCTACACCTTC
CSVESGGGYTF
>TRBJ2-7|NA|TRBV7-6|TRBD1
TGTGCCAGCAGCTTAGCGGGGACAGGGATCTACGAGCAGTACTTC
CASSLAGTGIYEQYF
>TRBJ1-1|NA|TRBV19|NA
TGTGCCAGTAGTATAGCCGGGGGGGGCCGGAACACTGAAGCTTTCTTT
CASSIAGGGRNTEAFF
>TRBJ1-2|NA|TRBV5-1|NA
TGCGCCAGCCCCGAGAAGGAAAGATTCCTTAAGGGGTATGGCTACACCTTC
CASPEKERFLKGYGYTF
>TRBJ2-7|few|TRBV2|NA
TGTGCCAGCAGTGAGGGGGACGCCTACGAGCAGTACTTC
CASSEGDAYEQYF
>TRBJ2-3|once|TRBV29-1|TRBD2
TGCAGCGCCGAGGGAGCGGGGGGGCCCGATACGCAGTATTTT
CSAEGAGGPDTQYF
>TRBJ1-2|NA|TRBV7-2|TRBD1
TGTGCCAGCAGCCCGGACAGGCTCTTCGGCTACACCTTC
CASSPDRLFGYTF
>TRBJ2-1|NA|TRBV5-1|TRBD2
TGCGCCAGCAGCTTGACTAGCGGGGGGCGGGAGGAGCAGTTCTTC
CASSLTSGGREEQFF
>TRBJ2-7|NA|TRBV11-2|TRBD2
TGTGCCAGCACCCCCGGGCTAGCGGGGGCCCGCTCCTACGAGCAGTACTTC
CASTPGLAGARSYEQYF
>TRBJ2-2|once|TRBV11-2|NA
TGTGCCAGCAGCTTACGACCGGCTAGGTTGGTAACCGGGGAGCTGTTTTTT
CASSLRPARLVTGELFF
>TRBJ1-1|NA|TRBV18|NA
TGTGCCAGCTCACCACCCTCTCTAGGGATGAACACTGAAGCTTTCTTT
CASSPPSLGMNTEAFF
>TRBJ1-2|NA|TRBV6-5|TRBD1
TGTGCCAGCAGTTCCGGGACAGGGGGGGACTATGGCTACACCTTC
CASSSGTGGDYGYTF
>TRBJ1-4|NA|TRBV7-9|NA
TGTGCCAGCAGTCTGAATTGGGAAAAACTGTTTTTT
CASSLNWEKLFF
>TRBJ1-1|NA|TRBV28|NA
TGTGCCAGCAGTTTATGGGGGGACATGAACACTGAAGCTTTCTTT
CASSLWGDMNTEAFF
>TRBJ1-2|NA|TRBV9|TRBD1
TGTGCCAGCAGCGTAGGGCTACAGGGGACTCCTAACTATGGCTACACCTTC
CASSVGLQGTPNYGYTF
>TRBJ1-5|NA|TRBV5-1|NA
TGCGCCAGCAGCTTGACGGGGACGCGGGGTGAGCCCCAGCATTTT
CASSLTGTRGEPQHF
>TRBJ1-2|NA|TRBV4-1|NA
TGCGCCAGCAGCCGTGATCCCTCGGGGGGTTTAAGATATGGCTACACCTTC
CASSRDPSGGLRYGYTF
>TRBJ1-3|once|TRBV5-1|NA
TGCGCCAGCAGCCCGCTTGGGGTTGGATCTGGAAACACCATATATTTT
CASSPLGVGSGNTIYF
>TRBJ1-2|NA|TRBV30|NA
TGTGCCTGGAGCCGTGCGAGGACCCCAAGAGGCTATGGCTACACCTTC
CAWSRARTPRGYGYTF
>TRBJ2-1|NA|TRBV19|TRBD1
TGTGCCAGTAGGCCGGACAGGGGATACAATGAGCAGTTCTTC
CASRPDRGYNEQFF